A selection of T cell receptor beta chains follows, all from one sample in a study of blood T cell repertoires in COVID-19. The repertoire was sequenced with immunoSEQ multiplex PCR; TCRdb's copy has only in-frame clones and lacks some. The sample has roughly 380,000 clones, roughly nine tenths seen once; the top ten hold around 3%. Sequenced input: PBMCs or T cells enriched from blood (not recorded which). The receptors originated from a woman in her 30s who had recovered from COVID-19. The CDR3 runs from the conserved cysteine through the conserved F or W. The order of the fields is V gene, J gene, D gene, clone size, CDR3 protein, CDR3 DNA. A D gene is named only where the DNA matches it firmly. Clone size is not always given. Where it is, it says once, few, many or a class for expanded clones.

>TRBV27|TRBJ2-2|-|-
CASSLFLNTGELFF
TGTGCCAGCAGTTTATTCTTAAACACCGGGGAGCTGTTTTTT
>TRBV10-3|TRBJ2-7|-|-
CAISSGLNEQYF
TGTGCCATCAGCTCGGGACTGAACGAGCAGTACTTC
>TRBV7-8|TRBJ2-1|-|-
CASSRFSGSAYNEQFF
TGTGCCAGCAGCCGATTTAGCGGATCGGCCTACAATGAGCAGTTCTTC
>TRBV5-4|TRBJ1-5|-|-
CASSFRPGGNQPQHF
TGTGCCAGCAGCTTTCGTCCGGGGGGCAATCAGCCCCAGCATTTT
>TRBV19|TRBJ2-1|TRBD1|-
CASRRDSSYNEQFF
TGTGCCAGTAGACGGGACAGCTCCTACAATGAGCAGTTCTTC
>TRBV6-4|TRBJ1-1|-|-
CASSRRENTEAFF
TGTGCCAGCAGTCGACGGGAGAACACTGAAGCTTTCTTT
>TRBV4-2|TRBJ2-1|-|few
CASSQDLPGSYNEQFF
TGTGCCAGCAGCCAAGATCTTCCCGGCTCCTACAATGAGCAGTTCTTC
>TRBV12-3/TRBV12-4|TRBJ1-1|TRBD1|-
CASSGGMNTEAFF
TGTGCCAGCTCAGGGGGCATGAACACTGAAGCTTTCTTT
>TRBV20-1|TRBJ2-7|-|-
CSAPEKHEQYF
TGCAGTGCTCCCGAGAAGCACGAGCAGTACTTC
>TRBV28|TRBJ2-6|-|-
CASRDFAVISGANVLTF
TGTGCCAGCAGAGACTTTGCAGTTATCTCTGGGGCCAACGTCCTGACTTTC
>TRBV27|TRBJ1-6|-|-
CASSLSGTGASPLHF
TGTGCCAGCAGTTTATCGGGGACGGGAGCGTCACCCCTCCACTTT
>TRBV4-1|TRBJ2-4|-|-
CASSHPTRGVNKNIQYF
TGCGCCAGCAGCCATCCGACCAGGGGAGTGAACAAAAACATTCAGTACTTC
>TRBV6-4|TRBJ2-2|-|-
CASSATGSNTGELFF
TGTGCCAGCAGTGCAACGGGTTCGAACACCGGGGAGCTGTTTTTT
>TRBV2|TRBJ2-3|-|-
CASSEALGGTDTQYF
TGTGCCAGCAGTGAAGCGCTGGGCGGCACAGATACGCAGTATTTT
>TRBV9|TRBJ2-3|-|-
CASSVGGIRTDTQYF
TGTGCCAGCAGCGTCGGCGGGATCCGTACAGATACGCAGTATTTT
>TRBV7-9|TRBJ1-2|-|-
CASSLEQTNYGYTF
TGTGCCAGCAGCTTAGAACAGACAAACTATGGCTACACCTTC
>TRBV7-9|TRBJ1-5|-|-
CASSLDQNQPQHF
TGTGCCAGCAGCTTAGACCAGAATCAGCCCCAGCATTTT
>TRBV3-1/TRBV3-2|TRBJ1-3|-|-
CASSQDPRNTIYF
TGTGCCAGCAGCCAAGATCCCAGAAACACCATATATTTT
>TRBV23-1|TRBJ1-5|-|-
CASSQSGLSNQPQHF
TGCGCCAGCAGTCAATCTGGACTTAGCAATCAGCCCCAGCATTTT
>TRBV7-9|TRBJ2-7|-|-
CASSVGTESYEQYF
TGTGCCAGCAGCGTCGGAACAGAATCCTACGAGCAGTACTTC
>TRBV5-1|TRBJ1-2|-|-
CASSLSEGVFGYTF
TGCGCCAGCAGCTTGTCGGAGGGAGTGTTTGGCTACACCTTC
>TRBV28|TRBJ1-2|-|-
CASSATYVAGGYTF
TGTGCCAGTTCTGCGACGTATGTCGCGGGTGGCTACACCTTC
>TRBV3-1/TRBV3-2|TRBJ2-3|TRBD2|-
CASSHGTSGSTDTQYF
TGTGCCAGCAGCCACGGGACTAGCGGGAGTACAGATACGCAGTATTTT
>TRBV11-2|TRBJ1-1|-|-
CASSLDPRGATEAFF
TGTGCCAGCAGCTTAGATCCCAGGGGAGCCACTGAAGCTTTCTTT
>TRBV13|TRBJ2-1|TRBD2|-
CASSSGTSGSRDEQFF
TGTGCCAGCAGCTCGGGGACTAGCGGGAGTAGGGATGAGCAGTTCTTC
>TRBV30|TRBJ1-5|-|-
CAWGARGNQPQHF
TGTGCCTGGGGGGCGAGGGGCAATCAGCCCCAGCATTTT
>TRBV5-4|TRBJ1-2|-|-
CASSLGGGGEYGYTF
TGTGCCAGCAGCTTGGGAGGTGGGGGCGAGTATGGCTACACCTTC
>TRBV7-9|TRBJ1-3|-|few
CASSSGRGRIYF
TGTGCCAGCAGCTCCGGCCGTGGGAGAATATATTTT
>TRBV19|TRBJ1-1|TRBD1|-
CASRGQGVTEAFF
TGTGCCAGTAGGGGACAGGGCGTCACTGAAGCTTTCTTT
>TRBV4-1|TRBJ2-5|TRBD2|-
CASSPASGVAQETQYF
TGCGCCAGCAGTCCAGCTAGCGGAGTCGCCCAAGAGACCCAGTACTTC
>TRBV5-8|TRBJ1-5|TRBD1|-
CASSLGRGSNQPQHF
TGTGCCAGCAGCTTGGGCAGGGGGAGCAATCAGCCCCAGCATTTT
>TRBV4-1|TRBJ1-2|TRBD1|-
CASSSQGNYGYTF
TGCGCCAGCAGCTCACAGGGGAACTATGGCTACACCTTC
>TRBV2|TRBJ2-1|-|-
CATQSYNEQFF
TGTGCCACCCAGTCCTACAATGAGCAGTTCTTC
>TRBV5-6|TRBJ1-5|-|-
CASSSRQVGYQPQHF
TGTGCCAGCAGCTCCCGACAGGTGGGTTACCAGCCCCAGCATTTT
>TRBV6-5|TRBJ1-5|-|few
CASRTEGNQPQHF
TGTGCCAGCAGGACGGAGGGCAATCAGCCCCAGCATTTT
>TRBV7-8|TRBJ1-1|TRBD1|few
CASSRRQGDTEAFF
TGTGCCAGCAGCAGAAGACAGGGGGACACTGAAGCTTTCTTT
>TRBV27|TRBJ2-2|TRBD2|-
CASSSLYQAGVAWGELFF
TGTGCCAGCAGTTCCCTTTATCAAGCGGGAGTGGCGTGGGGGGAGCTGTTTTTT